This passage covers 21 T cell receptor beta chains from one sample sequenced in a study of T cell repertoires in aging, cancer and after chemotherapy. TRB rearrangements spanning V, D and J were amplified using mixed TRB-A/B primers. Via MiXCR, TCRdb re-called the multiplex PCR reads, giving one row per CDR3 protein. In the table there are under 6,000 distinct CDR3 sequences, around 20% of which are singletons. Amplification of TCR beta used genomic DNA extracted from peripheral blood. Specimen: blood. The origin of the receptors is a human donor with a blood cancer.

This clonotype is medium-sized. CDR3 DNA: TGTGCCAGTAGTCAGGACTTTGCCTACGAGCAGTACTTC. This gives the protein CASSQDFAYEQYF. The chain links TRBV19 to TRBJ2-7; tentative D call: TRBD2 (5 bases). CDR1 is LNHDA, CDR2 SQIVND, per germline (reference sequence). The CDR3 consists of 13 residues. The V gene lost 5 bases and the J gene lost 2 bases, with 10 bases spanning the gap.

J is TRBJ2-7 and V is TRBV4-2; D not resolved. This CDR3 spans 16 amino acids. Germline lookup yields CDR1 LGHNA and CDR2 YNFKEQ. Trimming removed 0 bases at V and 7 bases at J, with 19 bases between. The CDR3 coding sequence is TGTGCCAGCAGCCAAGATCTTATGCCTAACGCCCAGGAGCAGTACTTC. This codes for CASSQDLMPNAQEQYF.

This clonotype is classed as medium-sized. V gene TRBV5-1 combines with J gene TRBJ1-2; 9 bases agree with TRBD1. Germline V lookup: CDR1 SGHRS, CDR2 YFSETQ. J lost 4 bases, V lost 7 bases, and 5 bases had no gene match. The CDR3 is 13 amino acids. The CDR3 DNA reads as TGCGCCAGCTCGACAGGGGGGTCCTATGGCTACACCTTC. Its protein is CASSTGGSYGYTF.

By its share, this clonotype is medium-sized. The V gene is TRBV6-4, the J gene TRBJ2-3; TRBD2 aligns across 10 bases. The J segment lost 0 bases and the V segment lost 0 bases, leaving 0 bases of the junction unmatched. The germline CDR1 and CDR2 sequences are MRHNA and SNTAGT. CDR3 length: 16 amino acids. This CDR3 reads CASSDSSGGSTDTQYF. Here the CDR3 DNA reads TGTGCCAGCAGTGACTCTAGCGGGGGGAGCACAGATACGCAGTATTTT.

This chain links TRBV6-1 with TRBJ1-1; D is unclear. Trimming took 7 bases from V and 2 from J, leaving 8 bases between them. Germline V lookup: CDR1 MNHNS, CDR2 SASEGT. The CDR3 consists of 12 residues. In nucleotides, the CDR3 is TGTGCCAGCAAGAGGCCTAACACTGAAGCTTTCTTT. The encoded protein is CASKRPNTEAFF.

This clonotype was detected only a few times. V usage is TRBV18 and J usage is TRBJ1-1; TRBD1 is a possible D gene (6 bases). There are 13 residues in the CDR3. Germline lookup yields CDR1 KGHSH and CDR2 LQKENI. V was cut by 5 bases and J by 1 base, with 8 bases left in between. The DNA for the CDR3 is TGTGCCAGCTCAGCGGACAGGAACACTGAAGCTTTCTTT. Its protein product is CASSADRNTEAFF.

By frequency in the sample, this clonotype is medium-sized. J is TRBJ1-1 and V is TRBV15; a weak D match, TRBD1 (6 bases). Germline V gives CDR1 LNHNV, CDR2 YYDKDF (reference sequence). V was pared by 4 bases and J by 4 bases, with 13 bases between. There are 14 residues in the CDR3. The CDR3: CATSIGTGSTEAFF. The CDR3 DNA is TGTGCCACCAGCATTGGTACAGGGTCCACTGAAGCTTTCTTT.

The chain links TRBV6-5 to TRBJ1-5, with D possibly being TRBD1 (6 bases). Germline V CDR1 and CDR2: MNHEY, SVGAGI. This CDR3 has 16 residues. Deletions cut 2 bases from V and 3 bases from J, with 14 bases between. The DNA of the CDR3 is TGTGCCAGCAGTTACCCCCGGGGGGGGGCCAATCAGCCCCAGCATTTT. It specifies CASSYPRGGANQPQHF.

Sample share makes this clonotype medium-sized. One end of the junction fails to match germline, which may point to a read error. The CDR3 loop is CASSEGAGAYF. The CDR3 DNA sequence: TGTGCCAGCAGCGAAGGGGCCGGCGCCTACTTC. The gene calls are TRBV6-1 and TRBJ2-7; D might be TRBD1 (5 bases). The CDR3 covers 11 residues. The V gene's germline CDR1 is MNHNS and CDR2 SASEGT.

This clonotype was counted between two and nine times. The rearrangement joins TRBV12-3 or TRBV12-4 to TRBJ2-7; TRBD1 matches at 8 bases. CDR3 length: 13 amino acids. The V segment lost 6 bases and the J segment 4 bases; nucleotides outside the gene matches: 5. CDR3 nucleotides: TGTGCCAGCAGACCGACAGGGGCATACGAGCAGTACTTC. Encoded protein: CASRPTGAYEQYF.

The chain links TRBV20-1 to TRBJ2-1; a weak D match, TRBD2 (7 bases). From germline, CDR1 is DFQATT and CDR2 SNEGSKA (reference sequence). Deletions cut 5 bases from V and 1 base from J, with 12 bases between. CDR3 size: 14 residues. CDR3 sequence reads: CSAVGGRSYNEQFF. The CDR3, as DNA: TGCAGTGCTGTGGGGGGGCGTTCCTACAATGAGCAGTTCTTC.

The rearrangement joins TRBV12-3 or TRBV12-4 to TRBJ2-3; the match to TRBD1 covers 8 bases. The junction had 3 bases not matched to a gene; V was cut back by 5 bases and J by 5 bases. This CDR3 contains 13 residues. CDR3 in DNA: TGTGCCAGCAGTCTTGACAGGGGAGATACGCAGTATTTT. It is translated as CASSLDRGDTQYF.

By share of the sample, this clonotype is medium-sized. The rearrangement uses TRBV29-1 and TRBJ2-7, with 8 bases matching TRBD2. V lost 4 bases to trimming and J lost 7 bases; unmatched junction nucleotides: 3. Germline CDR1 SQVTM, CDR2 ANQGSEA. The CDR3 runs to 11 residues. CDR3: CSVGTSREQYF. The CDR3, as DNA: TGCAGCGTTGGGACTAGCAGGGAGCAGTACTTC.

This chain joins TRBV5-1 and TRBJ2-3; 10 bases are shared with TRBD1. The V gene end was trimmed by 4 bases and the J gene end by 4 bases; junction bases not matched to a gene: 9. The germline CDR1 and CDR2 sequences are SGHRS and YFSETQ. The CDR3 loop spans 16 amino acids. CDR3 DNA: TGCGCCAGCAGCAGAGCGACAGGGGGCTGGTCAGATACGCAGTATTTT. Amino acid sequence: CASSRATGGWSDTQYF.

By sample share, this clonotype is medium-sized. This sequence joins TRBV30 and TRBJ1-2; 8 nucleotides line up with TRBD1. The ends lost 2 bases at V and 4 bases at J; junction bases unmatched: 6. This CDR3 is 14 amino acids long. Germline-derived CDR1 and CDR2 are GTSNPN and SVGIG (reference sequence). Written as DNA, the CDR3 is TGTGCCTGGAGTACGGGACAGGCGAGCTATGGCTACACCTTC. It codes for CAWSTGQASYGYTF.

The chain employs TRBV5-1 and TRBJ2-7; possibly TRBD1 or TRBD2 for D (6 bases each). CDR3 length: 15 residues. V shed 6 bases and J shed 7 bases, with 23 bases lying between them. In germline, CDR1 is SGHRS, CDR2 YFSETQ. The CDR3 protein is CASTPRGRPAGEQYF. The CDR3 DNA reads TGCGCCAGCACCCCACGGGGGCGGCCTGCGGGAGAGCAGTACTTC. The full variable domain, in which reference TRBV5-1 and TRBJ2-7 provide the parts outside the CDR3, is KAGVTQTPRYLIKTRGQQVTLSCSPISGHRSVSWYQQTPGQGLQFLFEYFSETQRNKGNFPGRFSGRQFSNSRSEMNVSTLELGDSALYLCASTPRGRPAGEQYFGPGTRLTVT.

This rearrangement joins TRBV9 to TRBJ2-5; D unclear. V shed 4 bases and J shed 2 bases, with 15 bases lying between them. The CDR3 runs 15 residues. The V gene's germline CDR1 is SGDLS and CDR2 YYNGEE. CDR3 DNA sequence: TGTGCCAGCAGCCCCTATAGCATTCCACAAGAGACCCAGTACTTC. Protein sequence: CASSPYSIPQETQYF. Using reference TRBV9 and TRBJ2-5 for the parts outside the CDR3, the full variable domain is DSGVTQTPKHLITATGQRVTLRCSPRSGDLSVYWYQQSLDQGLQFLIQYYNGEERAKGNILERFSAQQFPDLHSELNLSSLELGDSALYFCASSPYSIPQETQYFGPGTRLLVL.

By its share, this clonotype is medium-sized. The rearrangement uses TRBV19 and TRBJ1-4, with D possibly TRBD1 on 5 matching bases. The CDR3 is 13 residues long. Per the germline V gene, CDR1 is LNHDA and CDR2 is SQIVND (reference sequence). V dropped 3 bases and J dropped 5 bases, with 7 bases sitting between them. The CDR3 reads CASSIRANEKLFF. Here the CDR3 DNA reads TGTGCCAGTAGTATCAGGGCGAATGAAAAACTGTTTTTT.

This clonotype is deemed medium-sized. The V gene is TRBV7-9, the J gene TRBJ2-3; D tentatively fits TRBD1 or TRBD2 (6 bases each). V gave up 8 bases and J gave up 1 base, with 16 bases separating them. CDR3 length: 15 residues. Germline assignment: CDR1 SEHNR and CDR2 FQNEAQ (reference sequence). The CDR3 is CASARGASGTDTQYF. The CDR3 bases are TGTGCCAGCGCTAGGGGGGCTAGCGGCACAGATACGCAGTATTTT. Full variable domain (remainder filled in from reference TRBV7-9 and TRBJ2-3): DTGVSQNPRHKITKRGQNVTFRCDPISEHNRLYWYRQTLGQGPEFLTYFQNEAQLEKSRLLSDRFSAERPKGSFSTLEIQRTEQGDSAMYLCASARGASGTDTQYFGPGTRLTVL.

This clonotype qualifies as medium-sized. The chain uses TRBV19 and TRBJ2-2; 9 bases are shared with TRBD2. The CDR3 is 18 amino acids. J was trimmed by 6 bases and V by 9 bases; bases with no gene match: 20. Germline CDR1 and CDR2: LNHDA and SQIVND (reference sequence). The CDR3 protein is CASQPAGAGGPKAGELFF. CDR3 sequence (DNA): TGTGCCAGCCAACCCGCAGGAGCGGGGGGACCCAAAGCCGGGGAGCTGTTTTTT.

This clonotype was seen more than once but under ten times. The chain is built from TRBV6-2 or TRBV6-3 and TRBJ1-1; a weak D match, TRBD1 (6 bases). The germline V gene encodes CDR1 MNHEY and CDR2 SVGEGT. This CDR3 is 13 amino acids long. With 6 bases removed from V and 1 base from J, the gap between germline ends came to 9 bases. CDR3 in amino acids: CASREQGNTEAFF. For the CDR3, the DNA is TGTGCCAGCAGGGAACAGGGGAACACTGAAGCTTTCTTT.